A single sample is the source of the 32 T cell receptor beta chains below, sequenced in a study of shared clonotypes between healthy human individuals. Profiled with immunoSEQ multiplex PCR; TCRdb holds only in-frame clones, not every one. The top ten hold approximately 0.35% of the sample, which has fewer than 2.5 million clones, 80% to 95% seen once. The sequencing sample was made of naive CD4+ T cells from PBMCs. Subset specified: CD45RA+ positively selected. The receptors come from a man in his late teens or twenties in good health. Some clones in this sample may be carry-over from other donors' samples.

This chain connects TRBV30 to TRBJ1-1; D might be TRBD1 (5 bases). This CDR3 is built from 13 residues. Germline V gives CDR1 GTSNPN, CDR2 SVGIG (reference sequence). The V end was cut by 1 base, the J end by 4 bases, with 10 bases between. The CDR3, as DNA: TGTGCCTGGAGTGGTCAGGGTCCCACTGAAGCTTTCTTT. Encoded protein: CAWSGQGPTEAFF.

This chain joins TRBV6-1 and TRBJ1-2, with a possible D match to TRBD1 (5 bases). The V end was cut by 3 bases, the J end by 8 bases, with 10 bases between. Germline V gene lookup returns CDR1 MNHNS and CDR2 SASEGT. There are 12 residues in the CDR3. The CDR3 sequence: CASSDRVGGYTF. CDR3 coding DNA: TGTGCCAGCAGTGACAGGGTAGGAGGCTACACCTTC.

The rearrangement uses TRBV28 and TRBJ2-2; D is unclear. The CDR3 consists of 13 residues. Deletions cut 4 bases from V and 7 bases from J, with 10 bases between. The germline V gene has CDR1 MDHEN and CDR2 SYDVKM. The CDR3 here is CASSSPPVGELFF. In DNA form, the CDR3 reads TGTGCCAGCAGTTCCCCCCCAGTCGGGGAGCTGTTTTTT. Together with reference TRBV28 and TRBJ2-2, the CDR3 gives the full variable domain: DVKVTQSSRYLVKRTGEKVFLECVQDMDHENMFWYRQDPGLGLRLIYFSYDVKMKEKGDIPEGYSVSREKKERFSLILESASTNQTSMYLCASSSPPVGELFFGEGSRLTVL.

The chain is built from TRBV5-4 and TRBJ1-1; perhaps TRBD1 as D (5 bases). V was shortened by 0 bases and J by 6 bases, with 12 bases between the two germline ends. The CDR3 consists of 14 residues. Germline V gene sequence: CDR1 SGHNT, CDR2 YYREEE (reference sequence). The CDR3 region is CASSLGGERPEAFF. The CDR3 region has the DNA TGTGCCAGCAGCTTGGGAGGGGAAAGGCCTGAAGCTTTCTTT.

The chain uses TRBV19 and TRBJ2-1; TRBD2 matches 15 bases. The CDR3 contains 13 residues. Per the germline V gene, CDR1 is LNHDA and CDR2 is SQIVND (reference sequence). The J segment lost 10 bases and the V segment lost 10 bases, leaving 5 bases of the junction unmatched. CDR3 residues: CATRTSGRGEQFF. DNA for the CDR3: TGTGCCACCAGGACTAGCGGGAGGGGGGAGCAGTTCTTC.

CDR3: CASRRDSRISGNTIYF. CDR3 in DNA: TGTGCCAGCAGACGGGACAGCCGTATCTCTGGAAACACCATATATTTT. The chain employs TRBV27 and TRBJ1-3; TRBD1 aligns across 7 bases. V was clipped by 6 bases and J by 0 bases; unmatched bases: 8. CDR3 length equals 16 residues. The germline CDR1 and CDR2 sequences are MNHEY and SMNVEV (reference sequence).

A remark on this clone: The sample contains more than one DNA sequence encoding this CDR3. J is TRBJ2-3 and V is TRBV5-1, with TRBD1 identical over 7 bases. The V segment lost 4 bases and the J segment 4 bases; nucleotides outside the gene matches: 6. Per germline, CDR1 SGHRS and CDR2 YFSETQ. This CDR3 region has 14 residues. The CDR3 protein is CASSDPQGADTQYF. The CDR3 nucleotides read TGCGCCAGCAGCGACCCCCAGGGGGCAGATACGCAGTATTTT.

This sequence joins TRBV4-3 and TRBJ2-5, with TRBD1 as a possible D gene (6 bases). The DNA end is a closer match to TRBJ2-7, so the J assignment may be wrong. The CDR3 is 16 amino acids. Germline lookup yields CDR1 LGHNA and CDR2 YSLEER. The CDR3 is CASSASRMTGIIEQYF. CDR3 sequence (DNA): TGCGCCAGCAGCGCAAGCCGAATGACAGGAATCATCGAGCAGTACTTC.

The chain uses TRBV27 and TRBJ2-1, with 11 bases fitting TRBD2. Germline V gene sequence: CDR1 MNHEY, CDR2 SMNVEV (reference sequence). The CDR3 is 16 residues long. V trimming: 1 base; J trimming: 3 bases; junction bases outside the gene matches: 2. The CDR3 loop is CASSLFLAGGYNEQFF. CDR3 nucleotide sequence: TGTGCCAGCAGTTTATTTCTAGCGGGAGGCTACAATGAGCAGTTCTTC.

The gene calls are TRBV7-6 and TRBJ2-2; D unresolved. The CDR3 is 14 residues long. CDR1 SGHVS and CDR2 FNYEAQ come from the germline V gene. The V end lost 2 bases, the J end lost 6 bases, and 10 bases lay between the germline ends. This CDR3 is CASSLLLVAGELFF. The CDR3, as DNA: TGTGCCAGCAGCTTACTCCTAGTTGCCGGGGAGCTGTTTTTT.

The rearrangement joins TRBV7-3 to TRBJ2-7; D possibly uses TRBD1 or TRBD2 (5 bases each). CDR1 SGHTA and CDR2 FQGTGA come from the germline V gene. V lost 4 bases, J lost 4 bases, and 17 bases lay in between. The CDR3 is 15 amino acids. This CDR3 is CASSSSPSGLYEQYF. CDR3 nucleotide sequence: TGTGCCAGCAGCTCGAGCCCTTCGGGGCTATACGAGCAGTACTTC.

This clone showed up just once. The chain recombines TRBV5-5 with TRBJ1-1, with D uncertain. CDR3 length: 16 amino acids. V lost 4 bases and J 0 bases, leaving 16 bases between the germline ends. Per germline, CDR1 SGHKS and CDR2 YYEKEE (reference sequence). CDR3 nucleotide sequence: TGTGCCAGCAGCAGATTCGGGCGGCTCATGAACACTGAAGCTTTCTTT. Its protein is CASSRFGRLMNTEAFF.

The CDR3 loop is CASSLGGRGLAGQYF. The DNA for the CDR3 is TGTGCCAGCAGCTTAGGCGGCAGGGGGCTGGCGGGGCAGTACTTC. The chain carries TRBV7-2 and TRBJ2-7, with TRBD1 identical over 8 bases. V shed 1 base, J shed 9 bases, and the junction held 11 bases outside the gene matches. This CDR3 region has 15 residues. Germline CDR1 SGHTA, CDR2 FQGNSA.

The chain uses TRBV19 and TRBJ2-7, with D possibly being TRBD1 (5 bases). This CDR3 contains 14 residues. Trimming took off 4 bases at V and 0 bases at J, with 10 bases between the two ends. Looked up from germline, CDR1 is LNHDA and CDR2 is SQIVND (reference sequence). The CDR3: CASSKTASSYEQYF. CDR3 bases: TGTGCCAGTAGTAAGACAGCTAGCTCCTACGAGCAGTACTTC.

V usage is TRBV12-5 and J usage is TRBJ2-2; D remains ambiguous. The CDR3 covers 11 residues. Trimming shortened V by 3 bases and J by 7 bases, and 3 bases separated the two germline ends. Germline V gene lookup returns CDR1 LGHNT and CDR2 FRNRAP. CDR3 nucleotides: TGTGCTAGTGGTTTAGACGGGGAGCTGTTTTTT. Protein product: CASGLDGELFF.

To note about this clone: Other nucleotide sequences from this sample produce the same CDR3. The chain recombines TRBV5-1 with TRBJ2-7; D uncertain. The CDR3 spans 13 residues. Looked up from germline, CDR1 is SGHRS and CDR2 is YFSETQ. V was shortened by 2 bases and J by 2 bases, with 8 bases between the two germline ends. CDR3 region: CASSFSAPYEQYF. DNA for the CDR3: TGCGCCAGCAGCTTTTCAGCGCCCTACGAGCAGTACTTC. Full variable domain (missing parts from reference TRBV5-1 and TRBJ2-7): KAGVTQTPRYLIKTRGQQVTLSCSPISGHRSVSWYQQTPGQGLQFLFEYFSETQRNKGNFPGRFSGRQFSNSRSEMNVSTLELGDSALYLCASSFSAPYEQYFGPGTRLTVT.

On this clone: The same CDR3 can be traced to other DNA sequences in this sample. The chain carries TRBV2 and TRBJ2-7; D is unclear. The CDR3 loop spans 13 amino acids. Germline assignment: CDR1 SNHLY and CDR2 FYNNEI. Trimming took 4 bases from V and 1 from J, leaving 8 bases between them. CDR3 coding DNA: TGTGCCAGCAGTGTAGGCAGATCCTACGAGCAGTACTTC. Translated, it gives CASSVGRSYEQYF.

CDR3 loop: CASDLLGAYNEQFF. The CDR3, as DNA: TGTGCCAGTGACCTCTTGGGGGCCTACAATGAGCAGTTCTTC. This chain connects TRBV2 to TRBJ2-1; D assignment may be TRBD1 or TRBD2 (5 bases each). The CDR3 loop spans 14 amino acids. Trimming removed 9 bases at V and 2 bases at J, with 14 bases between. Germline loops: CDR1 SNHLY, CDR2 FYNNEI.

With regard to this clone: One end of the junction fails to match germline, which may point to a read error. DNA of the CDR3: TGTGCCAGCGGTGAAAGTACAGGGGGCACTGAAGCTTTCTTT. Its translation: CASGESTGGTEAFF. The rearrangement uses TRBV6-1 and TRBJ1-1, with 8 nucleotides matching TRBD1. CDR3 length: 14 amino acids. Looked up from germline, CDR1 is MNHNS and CDR2 is SASEGT.

The chain joins TRBV9 to TRBJ2-1, with D perhaps TRBD1 (6 bases). The V and J ends lost 2 bases and 6 bases respectively, with 12 bases between them. The CDR3 loop spans 14 amino acids. Germline V gene sequence: CDR1 SGDLS, CDR2 YYNGEE. CDR3 in amino acids: CASSVGRGSNEQFF. The DNA of the CDR3 is TGTGCCAGCAGCGTGGGCAGGGGATCCAATGAGCAGTTCTTC.

This chain joins TRBV28 and TRBJ1-2; 9 bases line up with TRBD1. In germline, CDR1 is MDHEN, CDR2 SYDVKM. Trimming took 6 bases from V and 2 from J; bases not matched to a gene: 7. The CDR3 extends over 15 amino acids. Written as DNA, the CDR3 is TGTGCCAGCAGCGACCCACAGGGGGCGAACTATGGCTACACCTTC. Translated: CASSDPQGANYGYTF.

The chain is built from TRBV30 and TRBJ1-4, with D uncertain. Trimming cost V 3 bases and J 8 bases, with 7 bases left between them. Germline assignment: CDR1 GTSNPN and CDR2 SVGIG (reference sequence). The CDR3 is 11 amino acids. The CDR3 nucleotides are TGTGCCTGGAGGATGAACGAAAAACTGTTTTTT. It is translated as CAWRMNEKLFF.

The chain employs TRBV28 and TRBJ2-7; TRBD2 is a possible D gene (6 bases). There are 16 residues in the CDR3. Germline lookup yields CDR1 MDHEN and CDR2 SYDVKM. Between the trimmed V and J ends, which lost 5 bases and 2 bases, there was a span of 19 bases. CDR3 in amino acids: CASSTIRGGGPYEQYF. The CDR3 region has the DNA TGTGCCAGCAGTACCATTAGGGGTGGAGGGCCCTACGAGCAGTACTTC. The variable domain in full, with the rest retrieved from reference TRBV28 and TRBJ2-7, is DVKVTQSSRYLVKRTGEKVFLECVQDMDHENMFWYRQDPGLGLRLIYFSYDVKMKEKGDIPEGYSVSREKKERFSLILESASTNQTSMYLCASSTIRGGGPYEQYFGPGTRLTVT.

The CDR3: CASSFLGAGGNTIYF. CDR3 in DNA: TGTGCCAGCAGCTTTTTAGGGGCGGGCGGAAACACCATATATTTT. V and J are TRBV5-6 and TRBJ1-3; TRBD1 might be the D (5 bases). Germline-derived CDR1 and CDR2 are SGHDT and YYEEEE. V lost 2 bases and J lost 4, with 13 bases in between. The CDR3 runs to 15 residues. Full variable domain (outside the CDR3, taken from reference TRBV5-6 and TRBJ1-3): DAGVTQSPTHLIKTRGQQVTLRCSPKSGHDTVSWYQQALGQGPQFIFQYYEEEERQRGNFPDRFSGHQFPNYSSELNVNALLLGDSALYLCASSFLGAGGNTIYFGEGSWLTVV.

J is TRBJ1-5 and V is TRBV19; TRBD1 might be the D (6 bases). This CDR3 region has 13 residues. Germline loops: CDR1 LNHDA, CDR2 SQIVND (reference sequence). V lost 3 bases and J 5 bases, leaving 8 bases between the germline ends. Here the CDR3 reads CASSIGGHQPQHF. CDR3 nucleotides: TGTGCCAGTAGTATTGGGGGGCATCAGCCCCAGCATTTT.

A note on this clone: This sample includes further DNA sequences coding for the same CDR3. V usage is TRBV5-4 and J usage is TRBJ2-3; 11 nucleotides match TRBD2. Germline lookup yields CDR1 SGHNT and CDR2 YYREEE (reference sequence). The J segment lost 5 bases and the V segment lost 0 bases, leaving 2 bases of the junction unmatched. The CDR3 consists of 15 residues. The CDR3 is CASSLGLAGGDTQYF. The CDR3 DNA sequence: TGTGCCAGCAGCTTGGGGCTAGCGGGAGGAGATACGCAGTATTTT.

The chain carries TRBV2 and TRBJ1-3, with 7 bases aligning to TRBD1. The CDR3 consists of 12 residues. Unmatched junction bases numbered 1, after V lost 9 bases and J lost 2 bases. Germline V gene data show CDR1 as SNHLY and CDR2 as FYNNEI. The CDR3 here is CASDRAGNTIYF. CDR3 coding DNA: TGTGCCAGTGACAGGGCTGGAAACACCATATATTTT.

Concerning this clone itself: Additional DNA sequences in this sample encode the identical CDR3. The J gene is TRBJ2-5, the V gene TRBV11-3, with a weak D call TRBD2 (6 bases). CDR1 is SGHNT, CDR2 YENEEA, per germline. This CDR3 has 14 amino acids. V lost 5 bases to trimming and J lost 2 bases, with 12 bases between them. The CDR3 protein is CASSPSRGQETQYF. The DNA for the CDR3 is TGTGCCAGCAGCCCATCCCGGGGGCAAGAGACCCAGTACTTC.

This chain joins TRBV5-6 and TRBJ1-2, with a weak D call TRBD1 (5 bases). Between the trimmed V and J ends, which lost 0 bases and 2 bases, there was a span of 8 bases. The CDR3 runs to 14 residues. Germline CDR1 SGHDT, CDR2 YYEEEE. This CDR3 reads CASSLDHRNYGYTF. In DNA form, the CDR3 reads TGTGCCAGCAGCTTGGATCACAGGAACTATGGCTACACCTTC.

The chain combines TRBV28 with TRBJ2-7, with 9 bases that match TRBD1. The CDR3 extends over 16 amino acids. Looked up from germline, CDR1 is MDHEN and CDR2 is SYDVKM. After removal of 3 bases from V and 7 bases from J, the junction contained 13 bases not matched to a gene. The CDR3 DNA reads as TGTGCCAGCAGTTTTTTAGGTAGGACAGGGGAGGAGGAGCAGTACTTC. Translation gives CASSFLGRTGEEEQYF.

This chain connects TRBV28 to TRBJ1-4; D uncertain. The CDR3 spans 14 residues. From germline, CDR1 is MDHEN and CDR2 SYDVKM. Trimming removed 1 base at V and 5 bases at J, with 8 bases between. For the CDR3, the DNA is TGTGCCAGCAGTTTATTGTCGGTAAATGAAAAACTGTTTTTT. It codes for CASSLLSVNEKLFF.

This chain links TRBV11-2 with TRBJ2-1; D remains ambiguous. The CDR3 runs to 14 residues. Germline CDR1 and CDR2: SGHAT and FQNNGV. Trimming pared 3 bases from V and 3 bases from J, leaving 9 bases between. The CDR3: CASSLSAYYNEQFF. The CDR3 nucleotides are TGTGCCAGCAGCTTGTCAGCTTACTACAATGAGCAGTTCTTC.